One and the same sample provided the 29 T cell receptor beta chains below, sequenced in a study of low-dose radiotherapy and immunotherapy resistance in tumors. Sample time point: before trial treatment. Alpha- and beta-chain coverage of first-strand cDNA came from TRAV- and TRBV-specific primers. It was with a constant-region primer and a V-primer adapter that TCRs were amplified over roughly 19 PCR cycles. In TCRdb, the reads were re-called with MiXCR into one record per CDR3 protein. Counted here are about 64,000 distinct CDR3 sequences, 26% occurring once; the ten biggest clones make up 6.5% to 8%. The specimen comprised PBMCs, sampled before treatment. Receptors originate from a male donor with rectosigmoid adenocarcinoma.

For this clonotype: A far larger clone is just one base off, so this is likely a read error. This chain links TRBV6-6 with TRBJ1-5; possible D gene TRBD1, 6 bases. The CDR3 has 15 residues. Germline CDR1 is MNHNY and CDR2 is SVGAGI (reference sequence). Trimming pared 0 bases from V and 7 bases from J, leaving 13 bases between. The CDR3 DNA is TGTGCCAGCAGTTACTCGGCAGGGGTGAACCAGCCCCAGCATTTT. It yields the protein CASSYSAGVNQPQHF.

This clonotype was picked up many times. The chain has TRBV24-1 and TRBJ2-5; TRBD1 agrees at 8 bases. The CDR3 is made up of 18 amino acids. Per germline, CDR1 KGHDR and CDR2 SFDVKD. V was pared by 6 bases and J by 4 bases, with 18 bases of the junction left unmatched. Written as DNA, the CDR3 is TGTGCCACCAGTAGAAGCCCCGGCAGGGGGCACGTTCCAGAGACCCAGTACTTC. It is translated as CATSRSPGRGHVPETQYF.

V is TRBV28 and J is TRBJ2-1, with 10 bases matching TRBD2. Germline values: CDR1 MDHEN, CDR2 SYDVKM. The V gene end was trimmed by 6 bases and the J gene end by 4 bases; junction bases not matched to a gene: 6. CDR3 length: 15 amino acids. This CDR3 is CASSPLAGRYNEQFF. The CDR3 DNA is TGTGCCAGCAGCCCACTAGCGGGGAGGTACAATGAGCAGTTCTTC.

V gene TRBV19 combines with J gene TRBJ1-5; D unresolved. The CDR3 has 14 residues. Trimming took 9 bases from V and 6 from J, leaving 18 bases between them. Germline loops: CDR1 LNHDA, CDR2 SQIVND (reference sequence). The DNA for the CDR3 is TGTGCCAGCCTAAAAGGGAGGATGGGTCAGCCCCAGCATTTT. Translated: CASLKGRMGQPQHF.

Ten or more counts support this clonotype. The V and J genes are TRBV7-9 and TRBJ1-1; perhaps TRBD1 as D (5 bases). Between the trimmed V and J ends, which lost 2 bases and 0 bases, there was a span of 13 bases. CDR3 length: 16 residues. Germline V CDR1 and CDR2: SEHNR, FQNEAQ (reference sequence). This chain's CDR3 is CASSLSRGGVNTEAFF. The CDR3 coding sequence is TGTGCCAGCAGCTTATCCCGCGGGGGGGTGAACACTGAAGCTTTCTTT. Combining the CDR3 with reference TRBV7-9 and TRBJ1-1 gives the whole variable domain DTGVSQNPRHKITKRGQNVTFRCDPISEHNRLYWYRQTLGQGPEFLTYFQNEAQLEKSRLLSDRFSAERPKGSFSTLEIQRTEQGDSAMYLCASSLSRGGVNTEAFFGQGTRLTVV.

This clonotype appeared many times. J is TRBJ2-7 and V is TRBV19, with 8 nucleotides matching TRBD1. Germline V lookup: CDR1 LNHDA, CDR2 SQIVND (reference sequence). V shed 6 bases, J shed 7 bases, and the junction held 14 bases outside the gene matches. The CDR3 runs 15 residues. The chain's CDR3 is CASSPTWTGPREQYF. The DNA for the CDR3 is TGTGCCAGTAGCCCCACCTGGACAGGGCCTCGGGAGCAGTACTTC.

Worth noting for this clonotype: A single base is all that separates this from a far larger clone, so a read error is likely. The chain recombines TRBV11-2 with TRBJ2-7, with D unclear. CDR3 length equals 14 residues. Trimming removed 0 bases from V and 7 bases from J, with 13 bases in between. Germline V CDR1 and CDR2: SGHAT, FQNNGV. The CDR3 DNA sequence: TGTGCCAGCAGCTTAGATCGGGCGCAGAATGAGCAGTACTTC. Protein: CASSLDRAQNEQYF.

The chain has TRBV27 and TRBJ1-1; D may be TRBD1 (6 bases). The V gene lost 5 bases and the J gene lost 2 bases, with 15 bases spanning the gap. In germline, CDR1 is MNHEY, CDR2 SMNVEV (reference sequence). This CDR3 comprises 15 residues. CDR3 bases: TGTGCCAGCAGTCCAGGCAGGGGTTCTAACACTGAAGCTTTCTTT. Translating gives CASSPGRGSNTEAFF.

This clonotype was detected only a few times. This chain links TRBV21-1 with TRBJ2-7; the table's TRBD2 call for D was not verified on the DNA. TRBV21-1 is designated a pseudogene. CDR3 length: 17 amino acids. The CDR3 nucleotides read TGTGCCAGCAGCAAAGAGACTAGCGGGAGTGCCGCCTACGAGCAGTACTTC. This encodes CASSKETSGSAAYEQYF.

This clonotype was seen at least ten times. V usage is TRBV7-9 and J usage is TRBJ1-1, with D perhaps matching TRBD1 (5 bases). The CDR3 is 14 amino acids. V gave up 5 bases and J gave up 5 bases, with 15 bases separating them. The germline V gene encodes CDR1 SEHNR and CDR2 FQNEAQ (reference sequence). CDR3 in DNA: TGTGCCAGCAGCGTAAGGCAGGGTCTGACTGAAGCTTTCTTT. It specifies CASSVRQGLTEAFF.

This clonotype showed up many times. The chain employs TRBV4-3 and TRBJ2-1; D ambiguous. V lost 1 base and J 5 bases, leaving 6 bases between the germline ends. CDR1 and CDR2 (germline): LGHNA, YSLEER. The CDR3 is 13 residues long. Here the CDR3 reads CASSQVGHNEQFF. DNA of the CDR3: TGCGCCAGCAGCCAAGTCGGACACAATGAGCAGTTCTTC.

There are many counts of this clonotype. The V call is TRBV4-3, the J call TRBJ2-5; possible D gene TRBD2, 5 bases. V lost 1 base, J lost 5 bases, and 11 bases lay in between. CDR3 length: 14 amino acids. Germline CDR1 is LGHNA and CDR2 is YSLEER. The CDR3 reads CASSQVRGRETQYF. The CDR3 nucleotides are TGCGCCAGCAGCCAAGTCCGGGGTCGGGAGACCCAGTACTTC.

This rearrangement joins TRBV19 to TRBJ2-7; 9 bases are shared with TRBD2. Germline V lookup: CDR1 LNHDA, CDR2 SQIVND (reference sequence). This CDR3 comprises 14 residues. J lost 7 bases, V lost 3 bases, and 7 bases had no gene match. CDR3 bases: TGTGCCAGTAGTATTGGCGGGAGGGCTCGGGAGCAGTACTTC. Protein: CASSIGGRAREQYF.

This clonotype was counted at least ten times. J is TRBJ1-6 and V is TRBV28; TRBD1 is a possible D gene (6 bases). The CDR3 totals 20 residues. CDR1 is MDHEN and CDR2 is SYDVKM in the germline V gene. V was cut by 5 bases and J by 0 bases, with 23 bases left in between. CDR3 DNA sequence: TGTGCCAGCAGTCCAGGGGTTTACTACCCTTCTAGCTCCTATAATTCACCCCTCCACTTT. It specifies CASSPGVYYPSSSYNSPLHF.

In this sample, this clonotype turned up many times. This rearrangement joins TRBV7-2 to TRBJ2-1, with 16 bases matching TRBD2. Germline-derived CDR1 and CDR2 are SGHTA and FQGNSA. V lost 3 bases, J lost 9 bases, and 8 bases stayed unmatched. The CDR3 contains 17 residues. CDR3 protein: CASSFSGTSGGAVEQFF. CDR3 nucleotides: TGTGCCAGCAGCTTCTCCGGGACTAGCGGGGGGGCCGTTGAGCAGTTCTTC.

Many counts were recorded for this clonotype. The V and J genes are TRBV28 and TRBJ1-5; D gene unclear. Germline assignment: CDR1 MDHEN and CDR2 SYDVKM. Trimming took 7 bases from V and 3 from J, leaving 7 bases between them. The CDR3 sequence is 12 residues long. The chain's CDR3 is CASTSINQPQHF. The DNA for the CDR3 is TGTGCCAGCACCTCAATCAATCAGCCCCAGCATTTT. The full variable domain, rest sourced from reference TRBV28 and TRBJ1-5, is DVKVTQSSRYLVKRTGEKVFLECVQDMDHENMFWYRQDPGLGLRLIYFSYDVKMKEKGDIPEGYSVSREKKERFSLILESASTNQTSMYLCASTSINQPQHFGDGTRLSIL.

This clonotype came up many times. J is TRBJ1-1 and V is TRBV19, with TRBD1 matching 12 bases. Germline CDR1 LNHDA, CDR2 SQIVND (reference sequence). V trimming: 4 bases; J trimming: 3 bases; junction bases outside the gene matches: 6. The CDR3 contains 16 residues. In DNA form, the CDR3 reads TGTGCCAGTAGTAGCCGGGACAGGGGGCGGTACACTGAAGCTTTCTTT. Its translation: CASSSRDRGRYTEAFF. The whole variable domain, filled in from reference TRBV19 and TRBJ1-1, reads DGGITQSPKYLFRKEGQNVTLSCEQNLNHDAMYWYRQDPGQGLRLIYYSQIVNDFQKGDIAEGYSVSREKKESFPLTVTSAQKNPTAFYLCASSSRDRGRYTEAFFGQGTRLTVV.

This clonotype has a single count. The chain combines TRBV18 with TRBJ2-2, with TRBD1 as a possible D gene (6 bases). With 3 bases removed from V and 1 base from J, the gap between germline ends came to 9 bases. This CDR3 has 15 amino acids. The germline gives CDR1 KGHSH, CDR2 LQKENI. CDR3 loop: CASSPGTQNTGELFF. CDR3 DNA sequence: TGTGCCAGCTCACCCGGGACACAGAACACCGGGGAGCTGTTTTTT.

This clonotype came up many times. V gene TRBV3-1 combines with J gene TRBJ2-1, with a weak D call TRBD1 (6 bases). Trimming cost V 2 bases and J 5 bases, with 10 bases left between them. Germline lookup yields CDR1 LGHDT and CDR2 YNNKEL (reference sequence). There are 14 residues in the CDR3. CDR3: CASSQRTANNEQFF. CDR3 DNA: TGTGCCAGCAGCCAAAGGACAGCCAACAATGAGCAGTTCTTC.

This clonotype was found many times. The chain links TRBV27 to TRBJ1-5, with D unresolved. Trimming pared 0 bases from V and 4 bases from J, leaving 7 bases between. The germline V gene encodes CDR1 MNHEY and CDR2 SMNVEV (reference sequence). The CDR3 consists of 14 residues. DNA of the CDR3: TGTGCCAGCAGTTTATCTGGGAGAAATCAGCCCCAGCATTTT. It specifies CASSLSGRNQPQHF.

The chain links TRBV6-1 to TRBJ2-1, with TRBD1 matching over 7 bases. Losses at the gene ends were 6 bases for V and 6 bases for J; bases not matched to a gene: 8. This CDR3 spans 14 amino acids. The germline V gene encodes CDR1 MNHNS and CDR2 SASEGT. The DNA for the CDR3 is TGTGCCAGCAGCCGGGACAGCTCGGTCAATGAGCAGTTCTTC. It codes for CASSRDSSVNEQFF.

The genes are TRBV2 and TRBJ2-7; TRBD2 aligns across 9 bases. The CDR3 totals 16 residues. The germline V gene has CDR1 SNHLY and CDR2 FYNNEI. V shed 3 bases, J shed 0 bases, and the junction held 6 bases outside the gene matches. CDR3 region: CASSETAGGRSYEQYF. Here the CDR3 DNA reads TGTGCCAGCAGTGAGACAGCGGGGGGACGCTCCTACGAGCAGTACTTC.

On this clonotype itself: A read error is the likely source, as a far larger clone sits one nucleotide away. V and J are TRBV12-3 or TRBV12-4 and TRBJ2-4, with 10 bases fitting TRBD2. The ends lost 4 bases at V and 13 bases at J; junction bases unmatched: 16. This CDR3 spans 16 amino acids. This CDR3 is CASSSQRGGSYNEQYF. CDR3 DNA sequence: TGTGCCAGCAGTTCTCAGCGGGGGGGCTCCTACAATGAGCAGTACTTC.

Remarks on this clonotype: Compared with germline, one end of the junction differs, possibly owing to a read error. The V and J genes are TRBV4-2 and TRBJ2-5; D is undetermined. Per germline, CDR1 LGHNA and CDR2 YNFKEQ. CDR3 length equals 14 residues. The CDR3 DNA reads as TGTGCCAGCAACCAAGAGTACTACCCAGAGACCCAGTACTTC. Translated: CASNQEYYPETQYF.

A note on this clonotype: Being one base from a much bigger clone, this may be a read error. Written as DNA, the CDR3 is TGTGCCACCAGTAACGGGAAAAAGGGAACAGATACGCAGTATTTT. Amino acids: CATSNGKKGTDTQYF. The genes are TRBV27 and TRBJ2-3, with D maybe TRBD2 (5 bases). Germline values: CDR1 MNHEY, CDR2 SMNVEV (reference sequence). The CDR3 is 15 amino acids.

This clonotype showed up many times. This chain uses TRBV5-1 with TRBJ2-7; 8 bases are shared with TRBD1. Germline V gene lookup returns CDR1 SGHRS and CDR2 YFSETQ. J was trimmed by 3 bases and V by 5 bases; bases with no gene match: 7. The CDR3 has 14 amino acids. The CDR3 spells CASRFDRGGYEQYF. The CDR3 DNA is TGCGCCAGCAGATTTGACAGGGGTGGCTACGAGCAGTACTTC.

The chain couples TRBV20-1 to TRBJ2-3; D might be TRBD2 (6 bases). CDR1 is DFQATT, CDR2 SNEGSKA, per germline (reference sequence). The CDR3 is 13 amino acids. Trimming shortened V by 5 bases and J by 2 bases, and 11 bases separated the two germline ends. The DNA for the CDR3 is TGCAGTGCTCCAGCGGGCACCACAGATACGCAGTATTTT. Encoded protein: CSAPAGTTDTQYF.

To note about this clonotype: Given a far larger clone just one base away, this is likely a sequencing read error. This chain connects TRBV28 to TRBJ2-1, with D perhaps assigned TRBD1 or TRBD2 (5 bases each). The CDR3 covers 14 residues. The ends were cut back, 7 bases at V and 10 bases at J, with 20 bases in the middle. Germline V gene data show CDR1 as MDHEN and CDR2 as SYDVKM. CDR3 in amino acids: CASTLGATPYEQFF. CDR3 in DNA: TGTGCCAGCACCCTCGGGGCGACCCCCTACGAGCAGTTCTTC.

In the case of this clonotype: Given a far larger clone just one base away, this is likely a sequencing read error. As DNA, the CDR3 is TGTGCCAGCAGTGCATGGGGGACTAGCGGGAGAGTAACTTCCATCAATGAGCAGTACTTC. Translated, it gives CASSAWGTSGRVTSINEQYF. This chain joins TRBV25-1 and TRBJ2-7; TRBD2 agrees at 14 bases. Germline lookup yields CDR1 MGHDK and CDR2 SYGVNS. V lost 4 bases, J lost 7 bases, and 21 bases stayed unmatched. The CDR3 is made up of 20 amino acids.